A selection of T cell receptor beta chains follows, all from one sample in a study of breast tumors, draining lymph nodes, adjacent tissues. TCRdb fed the multiplex PCR reads into MiXCR, producing one record per CDR3 protein. The sample includes 150,000 or so distinct CDR3 sequences, approximately 33% seen only once; the top ten take over 3.5%. Sample: axillary lymph node tissue. Source of these receptors: a female donor with breast cancer. Some clones in this sample may be carry-over from other donors' samples. CDR3s leave out the opening cysteine and the closing phenylalanine or tryptophan. The order of the fields is D gene, V gene, J gene, CDR3 length, clone size, CDR3 protein. The D gene is left open where the match is weak. Rows may omit the clone size; those that give it use once, few, many or a size class.

>-|TRBV3-1|TRBJ2-7|11|many
ASSQEDFGEQY
>-|TRBV7-8|TRBJ1-5|15|many
ASSLDGGRGNNQPQH
>TRBD1|TRBV28|TRBJ2-7|13|few
ASSSMGTAPYEQY
>TRBD2|TRBV7-9|TRBJ2-3|14|once
ASRTYAGGPGDTQY
>TRBD2|TRBV11-2|TRBJ2-4|12|-
ASSSGGGWNIQY
>TRBD2|TRBV9|TRBJ2-1|14|many
ASSVGAGGARNEQF
>TRBD2|TRBV6-5|TRBJ2-3|13|many
ASSRTSGSRDTQY
>-|TRBV6-5|TRBJ1-5|13|many
ASSYSWGSNQPQH
>TRBD1|TRBV9|TRBJ2-1|15|-
ASSAGVRTGALNEQF
>TRBD1|TRBV12-3/TRBV12-4|TRBJ2-7|10|many
ASSDRVSEQY
>TRBD1|TRBV5-1|TRBJ2-3|13|-
ASCRQGPTYNEQY
>-|TRBV6-2/TRBV6-3|TRBJ2-7|12|-
ASKRSGLAYEQY
>-|TRBV5-1|TRBJ2-5|13|many
ASSPDGQLQETQY
>-|TRBV7-9|TRBJ2-2|17|many
ASSFRKRGQPPNPGELF
>-|TRBV27|TRBJ2-7|13|-
ASSLFPGQGSEQY
>-|TRBV6-6|TRBJ1-2|11|-
ASRPGSQYGYT
>TRBD2|TRBV20-1|TRBJ2-7|13|many
SARIPGLALGEQY
>TRBD1|TRBV9|TRBJ1-5|13|many
ASSVGDREEQPQH
>-|TRBV7-6|TRBJ2-2|11|many
ASSFQESGELF
>-|TRBV11-2|TRBJ1-3|14|many
ASSLVTGFSGNTIY
>TRBD2|TRBV19|TRBJ2-3|13|-
ASRVGGRAGDTQY
>-|TRBV4-2|TRBJ2-7|10|many
ASSQDGYEQY
>-|TRBV20-1|TRBJ2-2|13|many
SARDRSRNTGELF
>-|TRBV12-3/TRBV12-4|TRBJ1-3|13|many
ASSFAVTIRNTIY
>TRBD1|TRBV19|TRBJ1-3|14|many
ASGGQPTISGNTIY
>-|TRBV6-1|TRBJ1-5|14|many
ASSEIVFTSNQPQH
>-|TRBV6-1|TRBJ2-7|11|many
ASGPTLEREQY
>-|TRBV7-9|TRBJ1-4|17|many
ASSPSLTIRPGTNEKLF
>TRBD2|TRBV6-5|TRBJ2-7|13|many
ASSQLAGGIYEQY
>TRBD1|TRBV10-3|TRBJ2-1|11|-
AISGTGYNEQF
>TRBD1|TRBV9|TRBJ1-4|14|many
ASSVGGQGTNEKLF
>TRBD2|TRBV24-1|TRBJ2-1|13|-
ATSAILAGVNEQF
>-|TRBV14|TRBJ1-3|12|-
ASSQSGDGNTIY
>-|TRBV9|TRBJ2-1|12|many
ASSDGGGGNEQF
>-|TRBV27|TRBJ2-7|10|many
ASSESPYEQY